This T cell receptor (beta chain) was recovered during a study of CD8 T cells in ankylosing spondylitis. This clonotype was counted ten times or more. Its antigen is not known. One end of the junction varies from germline; a read error may be responsible. Whole-study findings and limits: Among TCR beta sequences, a motif of roughly 8 highly homologous variants appeared characteristic of ankylosing spondylitis blood.

This CDR3 comprises 14 residues. CDR1 is SGHRS and CDR2 is YFSETQ in the germline V gene. TCRdb passed the 5' RACE reads through MiXCR, listing each CDR3 protein once. The sample lists 700,000 to 1,000,000 distinct CDR3 sequences; around 11% were seen once. The gene calls are TRBV5-1 and TRBJ1-4; 10 bases fit TRBD1. Sequenced: blood, either unsorted or a sorted T cell fraction (not recorded which). This TCR was sampled from a male donor with ankylosing spondylitis. CDR3 in DNA: TGTGCCAGTAGCCCCGGGACAGGGGATGAAAAACTGTTTTTT. Translated, it gives CASSPGTGDEKLFF.